A single sample gave rise to the 28 T cell receptor beta chains below, sequenced in a study of identical twins. TCRdb itself ran the 5' RACE reads through MiXCR, one entry per CDR3 protein. Seen here are about 660,000 distinct CDR3 sequences, roughly 8% observed once, and the top ten hold 0.98%. The same data also went into a second study, on yellow fever vaccine responses in identical twins.

The sample was PBMCs. The receptors originated from a woman aged 18 to 35 in good health.

The rearrangement links TRBV28 to TRBJ2-7; a weak D match, TRBD1 (6 bases). Deletions cut 7 bases from V and 3 bases from J, with 13 bases between. The CDR3 is 13 amino acids. Germline CDR1 and CDR2: MDHEN and SYDVKM. This CDR3 reads CASTRTGIYEQYF. Written as DNA, the CDR3 is TGTGCCAGCACTCGTACAGGGATCTACGAGCAGTACTTC.

The table lists this clonotype with a few counts. The J gene is TRBJ2-7, the V gene TRBV7-9; D might be TRBD2 (6 bases). With 4 bases removed from V and 7 bases from J, the gap between germline ends came to 14 bases. The CDR3 totals 13 residues. CDR1 and CDR2 (germline): SEHNR, FQNEAQ (reference sequence). CDR3 coding DNA: TGTGCCAGCAGCTGGGGGGAGGTAATGGAGCAGTACTTC. Its translation: CASSWGEVMEQYF.

This clonotype was counted at least ten times. The rearrangement joins TRBV7-9 to TRBJ2-7; TRBD2 agrees at 7 bases. Unmatched junction bases numbered 3, after V lost 1 base and J lost 0 bases. CDR1 and CDR2 from the germline V gene are SEHNR and FQNEAQ (reference sequence). The CDR3 consists of 15 residues. The CDR3 nucleotides are TGTGCCAGCAGCTTAGAAGCGGGGAGCTCCTACGAGCAGTACTTC. This translates into CASSLEAGSSYEQYF.

This clonotype was seen more than once but under ten times. This chain links TRBV7-8 with TRBJ2-7; 9 bases agree with TRBD2. After removal of 5 bases from V and 5 bases from J, the junction contained 10 bases not matched to a gene. This CDR3 has 15 amino acids. Looked up from germline, CDR1 is SGHVS and CDR2 is FQNEAQ. This CDR3 reads CASSKQGTSFHEQYF. CDR3 sequence (DNA): TGTGCCAGCAGCAAACAAGGGACTAGCTTCCACGAGCAGTACTTC.

This clonotype was found a few times. The genes are TRBV4-1 and TRBJ1-2, with D possibly being TRBD1 (6 bases). V was shortened by 2 bases and J by 4 bases, with 11 bases between the two germline ends. CDR3 length: 14 amino acids. Germline V gene lookup returns CDR1 MGHRA and CDR2 YSYEKL. In DNA form, the CDR3 reads TGCGCCAGCAGCCAACCCGAGGGGGGCTATGGCTACACCTTC. Protein: CASSQPEGGYGYTF.

This clonotype was recorded many times. The chain has TRBV24-1 and TRBJ2-1, with 7 nucleotides matching TRBD1. Germline CDR1 KGHDR, CDR2 SFDVKD. The CDR3 runs 16 residues. With 4 bases clipped from V and 2 bases from J, the junction kept 7 bases outside the gene matches. The CDR3 sequence is CATSDPPGTAYNEQFF. CDR3 nucleotides: TGTGCCACCAGTGACCCCCCCGGGACAGCCTACAATGAGCAGTTCTTC.

This clonotype was seen repeatedly, ten times or more. The chain uses TRBV5-1 and TRBJ2-1; D may be TRBD1 (6 bases). Per the germline V gene, CDR1 is SGHRS and CDR2 is YFSETQ. This CDR3 is built from 15 residues. Between the trimmed V and J ends, which lost 5 bases and 2 bases, there was a span of 14 bases. The CDR3 is CASRLTGSPYNEQFF. CDR3 DNA: TGCGCCAGCAGGCTAACAGGGTCCCCCTACAATGAGCAGTTCTTC.

The V call is TRBV28, the J call TRBJ1-6; TRBD1 matches 9 bases. CDR3 length: 15 residues. CDR1 MDHEN and CDR2 SYDVKM come from the germline V gene. V dropped 2 bases and J dropped 13; count of bases not matched to a gene: 9. Here the CDR3 DNA reads TGTGCCAGCAGTTTACCCCTGGACAGGGGAGTCCCCCTCCACTTT. Its protein product is CASSLPLDRGVPLHF.

The V gene is TRBV20-1, the J gene TRBJ2-2; D unresolved. Germline lookup yields CDR1 DFQATT and CDR2 SNEGSKA (reference sequence). Trimming stripped 1 base from V and 2 bases from J, with 8 bases between. CDR3 length: 14 residues. In nucleotides, the CDR3 is TGCAGTGCTAGAGGATTCCCCAACACCGGGGAGCTGTTTTTT. Protein product: CSARGFPNTGELFF.

This clonotype appeared a few times. The V call is TRBV7-8, the J call TRBJ2-1, with D perhaps assigned TRBD1 or TRBD2 (6 bases each). Trimming shortened V by 8 bases and J by 0 bases, and 23 bases separated the two germline ends. The germline V gene encodes CDR1 SGHVS and CDR2 FQNEAQ. This CDR3 has 18 amino acids. CDR3 amino acids: CASAGELGGESSYNEQFF. The CDR3 DNA reads TGTGCCAGCGCTGGGGAACTCGGGGGCGAAAGCTCCTACAATGAGCAGTTCTTC.

At least ten counts were recorded for this clonotype. The V gene is TRBV9, the J gene TRBJ2-4, with TRBD2 matching 8 bases. The germline gives CDR1 SGDLS, CDR2 YYNGEE. The CDR3 is made up of 14 amino acids. The trim removed 0 bases at V and 5 bases at J, leaving 1 base unmatched. The chain's CDR3 is CASSVGAGENIQYF. CDR3 bases: TGTGCCAGCAGCGTAGGAGCGGGGGAAAACATTCAGTACTTC.

Only a few counts were recorded for this clonotype. The chain is built from TRBV20-1 and TRBJ2-1; 7 nucleotides line up with TRBD2. The CDR3 consists of 15 residues. Unmatched junction bases numbered 7, after V lost 5 bases and J lost 0 bases. Germline loops: CDR1 DFQATT, CDR2 SNEGSKA (reference sequence). As DNA, the CDR3 is TGCAGTGCTGGCCCTCTAGCGGACTCCTACAATGAGCAGTTCTTC. The encoded protein is CSAGPLADSYNEQFF.

The V and J genes are TRBV20-1 and TRBJ1-6, with D possibly being TRBD1 (6 bases). Germline CDR1 DFQATT, CDR2 SNEGSKA (reference sequence). The CDR3 contains 15 residues. V was trimmed by 4 bases and J by 8 bases, leaving 18 bases between them. CDR3 bases: TGCAGTGCTAATGCAGGAAGTCACAGGGATTCACCCCTCCACTTT. Amino acids: CSANAGSHRDSPLHF.

In its sample, this clonotype was seen many times. The V gene is TRBV6-2 or TRBV6-3, the J gene TRBJ2-2; D is ambiguous. V lost 10 bases and J 1 base, leaving 7 bases between the germline ends. Per germline, CDR1 MNHEY and CDR2 SVGEGT. The CDR3 extends over 12 amino acids. The CDR3 sequence: CATKGNTGELFF. The CDR3 DNA reads as TGTGCCACAAAGGGGAACACCGGGGAGCTGTTTTTT.

This clonotype occurred a few times. CDR3 in amino acids: CSVLRGYTGELFF. The CDR3, as DNA: TGCAGCGTTCTCAGGGGATACACCGGGGAGCTGTTTTTT. This sequence joins TRBV29-1 and TRBJ2-2, with a possible D match to TRBD1 (6 bases). The germline gives CDR1 SQVTM, CDR2 ANQGSEA. This CDR3 comprises 13 residues. Trimming removed 5 bases at V and 3 bases at J, with 10 bases between.

This clonotype was seen more than once but under ten times. The chain carries TRBV12-3 or TRBV12-4 and TRBJ2-1; 9 nucleotides align to TRBD2. CDR3 size: 15 residues. Losses at the gene ends were 2 bases for V and 7 bases for J; bases not matched to a gene: 6. The CDR3, as DNA: TGTGCCAGCAGTTTACCCAGCGGGGGGAGGAATGAGCAGTTCTTC. Protein: CASSLPSGGRNEQFF.

A few counts support this clonotype. The chain couples TRBV6-1 to TRBJ2-7, with 10 positions matching TRBD2. CDR1 is MNHNS and CDR2 is SASEGT in the germline V gene. The CDR3 spans 17 residues. Trimming took 6 bases from V and 7 from J; bases not matched to a gene: 18. CDR3 amino acids: CASSLQPGLAKAGEQYF. CDR3 bases: TGTGCCAGCAGCCTCCAACCGGGACTAGCGAAGGCGGGGGAGCAGTACTTC.

This clonotype was seen ten or more times. V is TRBV27 and J is TRBJ1-5; a weak D match, TRBD1 (6 bases). This CDR3 is 17 amino acids long. V lost 6 bases to trimming and J lost 4 bases, with 22 bases between them. In germline, CDR1 is MNHEY, CDR2 SMNVEV (reference sequence). CDR3 sequence reads: CASSLQSVRGPNQPQHF. For the CDR3, the DNA is TGTGCCAGCAGCCTCCAAAGCGTTCGGGGGCCGAATCAGCCCCAGCATTTT.

This chain connects TRBV6-6 to TRBJ2-3; no firm D call. Germline CDR1 and CDR2: MNHNY and SVGAGI (reference sequence). V was clipped by 6 bases and J by 4 bases, with 11 bases between them. The CDR3 is made up of 13 amino acids. The CDR3 region is CASSPRSSDTQYF. The CDR3 nucleotides read TGTGCCAGCAGCCCTCGCTCCTCAGATACGCAGTATTTT.

The table lists this clonotype with a few counts. The chain joins TRBV12-3 or TRBV12-4 to TRBJ2-6; D is possibly TRBD1 (6 bases). The CDR3 totals 18 residues. V lost 3 bases and J 0 bases, leaving 15 bases between the germline ends. The CDR3 nucleotides are TGTGCCAGCAGTTTTGGGGACACCTTAGTCTCTGGGGCCAACGTCCTGACTTTC. Translating it yields CASSFGDTLVSGANVLTF.

The V gene is TRBV7-2, the J gene TRBJ2-3; TRBD1 matches at 8 bases. With 5 bases clipped from V and 6 bases from J, the junction kept 4 bases outside the gene matches. CDR1 and CDR2 from the germline V gene are SGHTA and FQGNSA. The CDR3 runs to 13 residues. In DNA, the CDR3 is TGTGCCAGCAGCCTATGGACAGGGGATACGCAGTATTTT. Translation: CASSLWTGDTQYF.

The rearrangement joins TRBV6-5 to TRBJ2-1; D might be TRBD1 or TRBD2, each matching 5 bases. Per germline, CDR1 MNHEY and CDR2 SVGAGI. This CDR3 region has 16 residues. V lost 4 bases, J lost 1 base, and 14 bases lay in between. DNA for the CDR3: TGTGCCAGCAGTTCCCAGGGACGAGGGTCCTACAATGAGCAGTTCTTC. Protein product: CASSSQGRGSYNEQFF.

The rearrangement links TRBV4-3 to TRBJ2-2, with TRBD2 matching over 7 bases. V gave up 1 base and J gave up 2 bases; unmatched junction bases: 4. The germline CDR1 and CDR2 sequences are LGHNA and YSLEER. The CDR3 sequence is 16 residues long. Here the CDR3 reads CASSQGGGRNTGELFF. As DNA, the CDR3 is TGCGCCAGCAGCCAAGGGGGAGGGAGAAACACCGGGGAGCTGTTTTTT.

This clonotype occurred a few times. The chain couples TRBV2 to TRBJ1-3; TRBD1 might be the D (6 bases). Trimming took 9 bases from V and 0 from J, leaving 21 bases between them. Germline-derived CDR1 and CDR2 are SNHLY and FYNNEI. The CDR3 spans 17 residues. The CDR3 loop is CARGGPRLKHSGNTIYF. The CDR3 DNA reads as TGTGCCAGGGGGGGGCCCAGGCTGAAGCACTCTGGAAACACCATATATTTT.

The CDR3 loop reads CASSPSKGGSNYGYTF. Here the CDR3 DNA reads TGTGCCAGCAGCCCTTCGAAAGGGGGGTCTAACTATGGCTACACCTTC. V and J are TRBV7-2 and TRBJ1-2, with a tentative D call TRBD1 (6 bases). Germline CDR1 reads SGHTA; CDR2 reads FQGNSA. The CDR3 has 16 residues. V lost 5 bases to trimming and J lost 0 bases, with 16 bases between them.

This clonotype was seen ten or more times. This chain joins TRBV11-2 and TRBJ2-2, with 7 bases fitting TRBD1. V was pared by 2 bases and J by 7 bases, with 4 bases of the junction left unmatched. Germline V CDR1 and CDR2: SGHAT, FQNNGV. This CDR3 comprises 14 residues. CDR3 loop: CASSLKQGVGELFF. CDR3 DNA: TGTGCCAGCAGCTTAAAGCAGGGGGTCGGGGAGCTGTTTTTT.

This chain uses TRBV12-3 or TRBV12-4 with TRBJ2-2; D is possibly TRBD1 or TRBD2 (5 bases each). The length of the CDR3 is 14 residues. V dropped 5 bases and J dropped 6 bases, with 13 bases sitting between them. The CDR3 loop reads CASSRGTTPGELFF. For the CDR3, the DNA is TGTGCCAGCAGTAGAGGGACCACCCCCGGGGAGCTGTTTTTT.

As regards this clonotype: One end of the junction does not line up with germline, which may come from a read error. V gene TRBV20-1 combines with J gene TRBJ2-4; tentative D call: TRBD1 (5 bases). CDR3 size: 17 residues. Germline CDR1 is DFQATT and CDR2 is SNEGSKA (reference sequence). The CDR3 protein is CCARAQPGQLAKNIQYF. The CDR3 DNA sequence: TGCTGTGCTAGAGCCCAGCCCGGACAACTAGCCAAAAACATTCAGTACTTC.